This entry lists 8 T cell receptor beta chains sequenced from one sample in a study of cytomegalovirus exposure and HLA in healthy donors. The repertoire was sequenced with immunoSEQ multiplex PCR; TCRdb's copy has only in-frame clones and lacks some. The sample lists about 140,000 clones, around 85% seen once, with nearly 3% in the top ten. The sample consisted of PBMCs. Receptor source: a man aged 18-30 years in good health and CMV-seronegative.

The chain has TRBV11-1 and TRBJ2-1; no definite D call. Trimming shortened V by 1 base and J by 6 bases, and 10 bases separated the two germline ends. The CDR3 is made up of 14 amino acids. Germline V lookup: CDR1 SGHAT, CDR2 FQDESV (reference sequence). This chain's CDR3 is CASSLELRPNEQFF. The CDR3 DNA sequence: TGTGCCAGCAGCTTAGAGTTGAGGCCCAATGAGCAGTTCTTC.

This clone was found once. The chain combines TRBV5-1 with TRBJ2-1; 11 positions match TRBD2. Germline V lookup: CDR1 SGHRS, CDR2 YFSETQ. J was trimmed by 16 bases and V by 3 bases; bases with no gene match: 9. The CDR3 runs to 13 residues. The CDR3 DNA reads TGCGCCAGCAGCTACGGGACTAGCGGACCCGTCTTCTTC. Translating it yields CASSYGTSGPVFF. Looking up the rest from reference TRBV5-1 and TRBJ2-1 gives the full variable domain: KAGVTQTPRYLIKTRGQQVTLSCSPISGHRSVSWYQQTPGQGLQFLFEYFSETQRNKGNFPGRFSGRQFSNSRSEMNVSTLELGDSALYLCASSYGTSGPVFFGPGTRLTVL.

The rearrangement uses TRBV29-1 and TRBJ2-7; 7 bases align to TRBD1. Germline V gene data show CDR1 as SQVTM and CDR2 as ANQGSEA. V lost 3 bases, J lost 7 bases, and 9 bases stayed unmatched. This CDR3 region has 13 residues. CDR3 protein: CSVEGDRDREQYF. In DNA form, the CDR3 reads TGCAGCGTTGAGGGTGACAGGGATCGGGAGCAGTACTTC.

A word on this clone: At the DNA level, this CDR3 is encoded by other sequences in the same sample as well. This chain uses TRBV5-6 with TRBJ1-1; D uncertain. Germline CDR1 SGHDT, CDR2 YYEEEE. Trimming removed 0 bases at V and 5 bases at J, with 8 bases between. This CDR3 spans 13 amino acids. CDR3 sequence reads: CASSLGTGTEAFF. CDR3 in DNA: TGTGCCAGCAGCTTGGGGACGGGGACTGAAGCTTTCTTT.

CDR3 DNA: TGTGCCAGCAGGGCCACGACTAGCGGGGGGAACACCGGGGAGCTGTTTTTT. This encodes CASRATTSGGNTGELFF. V gene TRBV27 combines with J gene TRBJ2-2, with 12 bases matching TRBD2. The CDR3 length is 17 residues. V trimming: 6 bases; J trimming: 1 base; junction bases outside the gene matches: 6. CDR1 is MNHEY, CDR2 SMNVEV, per germline (reference sequence).

This chain connects TRBV4-2 to TRBJ2-5; TRBD2 aligns across 7 bases. J gave up 5 bases and V 4 bases, and 16 bases lay outside the gene matches. The CDR3 runs 17 residues. Germline CDR1 reads LGHNA; CDR2 reads YNFKEQ. The CDR3 DNA sequence: TGTGCCAGCAGCCCATCTGGGCTAGCGGCGCCCCGGGAGACCCAGTACTTC. The encoded protein is CASSPSGLAAPRETQYF.

The chain links TRBV6-6 to TRBJ1-2; TRBD1 aligns across 7 bases. Trimming at V came to 2 bases and at J to 6 bases, leaving 6 bases not matched to a gene. CDR1 is MNHNY, CDR2 SVGAGI, per germline (reference sequence). The CDR3 is made up of 14 amino acids. The CDR3 loop is CASSYSVRGNGYTF. CDR3 nucleotides: TGTGCCAGCAGTTACAGCGTCAGGGGGAATGGCTACACCTTC.

The gene calls are TRBV12-5 and TRBJ2-3, with unresolved D. The germline gives CDR1 LGHNT, CDR2 FRNRAP. V was shortened by 2 bases and J by 5 bases, with 5 bases between the two germline ends. The CDR3 loop spans 12 amino acids. The CDR3 DNA reads TGTGCTAGTGGTTTGACGGGAGATACGCAGTATTTT. Translating it yields CASGLTGDTQYF.